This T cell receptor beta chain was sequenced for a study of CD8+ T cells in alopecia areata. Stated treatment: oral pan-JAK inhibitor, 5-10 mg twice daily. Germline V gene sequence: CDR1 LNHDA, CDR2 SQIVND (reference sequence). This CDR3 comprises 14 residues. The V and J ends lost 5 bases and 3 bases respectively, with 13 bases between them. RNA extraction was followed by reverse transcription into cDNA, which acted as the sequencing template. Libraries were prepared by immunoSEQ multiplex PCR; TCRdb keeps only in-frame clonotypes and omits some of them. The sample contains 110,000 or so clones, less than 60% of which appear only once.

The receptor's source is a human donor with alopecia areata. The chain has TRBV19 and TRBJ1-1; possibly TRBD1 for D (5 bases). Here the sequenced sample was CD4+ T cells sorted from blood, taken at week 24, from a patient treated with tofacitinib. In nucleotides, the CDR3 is TGTGCCAGTAGTCTACCGGGGGGAGACACTGAAGCTTTCTTT. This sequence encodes CASSLPGGDTEAFF.